Listed below are T cell receptor beta chains from one sample, sequenced in a study of glioma-infiltrating T cells after dendritic cell vaccination. Using immunoSEQ multiplex PCR, the repertoire was profiled, and TCRdb retains in-frame clones only, with some absent. Of 300 to 450 clones listed, almost 95% are singletons. The specimen comprised tumor tissue, sampled before dendritic cell vaccination. All receptors come from a human donor with glioblastoma. Each CDR3 is given with its conserved first and last residue.

V: TRBV5-1; J: NA; CDR3: CASSLAVSYEQYF
V: TRBV25-1; J: TRBJ2-7; CDR3: CASSEGGYEQYF
V: TRBV6-6; J: TRBJ2-5; CDR3: CATLLYPRTLLETQYF
V: TRBV10-2; J: TRBJ2-6; CDR3: CASSFDGTGSGANVLTF
V: TRBV28; J: TRBJ2-7; CDR3: CASSPTSGPYYEQYF
V: TRBV6-6; J: TRBJ2-2; CDR3: CASRNRRLATGELFF
V: TRBV2; J: TRBJ2-5; CDR3: CASRDTGKETQYF
V: TRBV4-2; J: TRBJ1-5; CDR3: CASSQEDNGAHNQPQHF
V: TRBV19; J: TRBJ2-1; CDR3: CASRSRSSYNEQFF
V: TRBV7-7; J: TRBJ2-5; CDR3: CASSSVGQGETQYF
V: TRBV4-1; J: TRBJ1-5; CDR3: CASSLRDRDREDQPQHF
V: TRBV25-1; J: TRBJ2-6; CDR3: CASSNLTTGQSRANVLTF
V: TRBV28; J: TRBJ1-5; CDR3: CASSLGQVNQPQHF
V: TRBV21-1; J: TRBJ1-3; CDR3: CASSKKARTTGNTIYF
V: TRBV14; J: TRBJ2-2; CDR3: CASSQGSSVTGELFF
V: TRBV18; J: TRBJ2-2; CDR3: CASKPAGGPGELFF
V: TRBV25-1; J: TRBJ1-4; CDR3: CASSDRFATNEKLFF
V: TRBV5-4; J: TRBJ1-1; CDR3: CASSPAGTGKNTEAFF
V: TRBV28; J: TRBJ1-5; CDR3: CASTQPQGVNQPQHF
V: TRBV6-6; J: TRBJ1-2; CDR3: CASSPGVLGYTF
V: TRBV6-1; J: TRBJ1-3; CDR3: CASGGQSSGNTIYF
V: TRBV6-1; J: TRBJ2-6; CDR3: CASSESPIGRGSGANVLTF
V: TRBV6-5; J: TRBJ1-4; CDR3: CASRQGITNEKLFF
V: TRBV9; J: TRBJ1-6; CDR3: CASSVLGGVDSPLHF
V: TRBV5-1; J: TRBJ2-2; CDR3: CASSLGRGQGGELFF
V: TRBV30; J: TRBJ2-3; CDR3: CAWSYRADTQYF
V: TRBV4-3; J: TRBJ1-4; CDR3: CASSETASLLVDNEKLFF
V: TRBV7-2; J: TRBJ1-2; CDR3: CASSPSTGYGYTF
V: TRBV7-9; J: TRBJ2-7; CDR3: CASSWGNRDEQYF
V: TRBV7-2; J: TRBJ2-7; CDR3: CASSPLPGGYEQYF
V: TRBV2; J: TRBJ2-2; CDR3: CASSAYRGPGELFF
V: TRBV29-1; J: TRBJ2-2; CDR3: CSVGLGQLSGELFF
V: TRBV18; J: TRBJ2-3; CDR3: CASSPNRVTSGGTDTQYF